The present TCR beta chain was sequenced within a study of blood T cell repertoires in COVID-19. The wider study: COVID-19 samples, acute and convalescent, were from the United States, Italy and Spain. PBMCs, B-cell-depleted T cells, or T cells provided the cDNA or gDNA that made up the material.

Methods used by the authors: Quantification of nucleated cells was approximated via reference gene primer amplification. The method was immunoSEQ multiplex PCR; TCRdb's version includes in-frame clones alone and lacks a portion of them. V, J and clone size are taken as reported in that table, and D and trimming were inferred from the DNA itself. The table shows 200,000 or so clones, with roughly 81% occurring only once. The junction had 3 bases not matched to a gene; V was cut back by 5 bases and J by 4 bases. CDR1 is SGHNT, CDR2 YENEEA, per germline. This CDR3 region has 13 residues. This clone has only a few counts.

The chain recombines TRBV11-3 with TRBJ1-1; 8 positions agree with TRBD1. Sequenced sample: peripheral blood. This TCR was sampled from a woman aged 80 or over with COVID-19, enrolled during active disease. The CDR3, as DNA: TGTGCCAGCAGCGTTACAGGGGGCACTGAAGCTTTCTTT. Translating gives CASSVTGGTEAFF.